A single sample is the source of the 5 T cell receptor beta chains below, sequenced in a study of response to subunit inactivated influenza vaccine. TCRdb called the RT-PCR reads again in MiXCR, with one record for every CDR3 protein. The sample yields approximately 700,000 distinct CDR3 sequences, 15% to 18% seen once. Sequences were derived from PBMCs from blood, sampled about 12 days after vaccination. The receptors were sampled from a man between 45 and 60 years old who received an inactivated influenza vaccine.

The chain is built from TRBV29-1 and TRBJ2-1, with D perhaps assigned TRBD1 or TRBD2 (5 bases each). Germline V gives CDR1 SQVTM, CDR2 ANQGSEA. The length of the CDR3 is 14 residues. V lost 4 bases to trimming and J lost 6 bases, with 16 bases between them. DNA for the CDR3: TGCAGCGTTGGTGCCGGGACCTACGTCAATGAGCAGTTCTTC. Encoded protein: CSVGAGTYVNEQFF.

This rearrangement joins TRBV5-4 to TRBJ2-3, with D perhaps being TRBD1 or TRBD2 (5 bases each). This CDR3 spans 15 amino acids. From germline, CDR1 is SGHNT and CDR2 YYREEE (reference sequence). V was cut by 6 bases and J by 2 bases, with 16 bases left in between. In DNA form, the CDR3 reads TGTGCCAGCAACCCAGGGACCCCGTCCACAGATACGCAGTATTTT. It codes for CASNPGTPSTDTQYF.

This clonotype was seen a handful of times. The chain is built from TRBV7-9 and TRBJ2-5, with 9 bases fitting TRBD2. The CDR3 has 15 amino acids. The V gene end was trimmed by 5 bases and the J gene end by 5 bases; junction bases not matched to a gene: 9. Germline CDR1 SEHNR, CDR2 FQNEAQ (reference sequence). CDR3: CASSPPGLALETQYF. The DNA of the CDR3 is TGTGCCAGCAGCCCACCGGGACTAGCCCTTGAGACCCAGTACTTC.

In its sample, this clonotype was seen a few times. The rearrangement uses TRBV30 and TRBJ2-3; maybe TRBD2 (5 bases). V lost 0 bases, J lost 2 bases, and 9 bases lay in between. Germline V gene lookup returns CDR1 GTSNPN and CDR2 SVGIG (reference sequence). The CDR3 is 14 amino acids. Here the CDR3 reads CAWSVGGPTDTQYF. CDR3 coding DNA: TGTGCCTGGAGTGTAGGAGGACCCACAGATACGCAGTATTTT.

Only a few counts were recorded for this clonotype. The chain links TRBV15 to TRBJ2-5; TRBD1 aligns across 7 bases. The CDR3 spans 14 residues. Germline V gives CDR1 LNHNV, CDR2 YYDKDF (reference sequence). V shed 9 bases, J shed 2 bases, and the junction held 9 bases outside the gene matches. Here the CDR3 DNA reads TGTGCCACAAGTCGACAGGGCGGACAAGAGACCCAGTACTTC. This translates into CATSRQGGQETQYF.